A single TCR beta chain is shown here with its context. Antigen: not known. The data stem from a study of CD8+ T cells in alopecia areata. On the study more broadly: Among treated patients, oral tofacitinib was administered at 5 to 10 mg twice daily.

General study results and limits: Within the top 100, expanded CD8+ clones significantly decreased with tofacitinib, as did scalp clonality.

The germline gives CDR1 KGHSH, CDR2 LQKENI. The J segment lost 7 bases and the V segment lost 0 bases, leaving 1 base of the junction unmatched. The CDR3 spans 14 residues. Treatment indicated: oral pan-JAK inhibitor, 5-10 mg twice daily. Sequencing used cDNA as its template, made by extracting RNA and reverse transcribing it. The assay was immunoSEQ multiplex PCR, and TCRdb's table has in-frame clones only and misses some. Counted here are approximately 200,000 clones, 45% to 75% occurring once; the ten biggest clones make up around 3%. This rearrangement joins TRBV18 to TRBJ2-1, with 9 bases aligning to TRBD1. This receptor was taken from a human donor with alopecia areata. The source material was CD4+ T cells sorted from blood, sampled at week 4, from a patient treated with tofacitinib. The CDR3 DNA sequence: TGTGCCAGCTCACCACCGGACAGGGGTAATGAGCAGTTCTTC. This sequence encodes CASSPPDRGNEQFF.